These 5 T cell receptor beta chains were all obtained from the same sample, sequenced in a study of cytomegalovirus exposure and HLA in healthy donors. The PCR employed 60 Vbeta primers together with 13 Jbeta primers. Only in-frame clones appear in the TCRdb table, and some are missing; sequencing was by immunoSEQ multiplex PCR. The sample includes 35,000 to 50,000 clones, roughly 77% of them seen just once. Material for sequencing was PBMCs. The source of these receptors is a man in his thirties or forties in good health and CMV-seronegative.

The chain combines TRBV5-6 with TRBJ2-7; 10 bases are a match to TRBD2. CDR3 length equals 15 residues. V was clipped by 4 bases and J by 2 bases; unmatched bases: 6. Germline CDR1 and CDR2: SGHDT and YYEEEE. This CDR3 reads CASSLGLAVTYEQYF. The DNA of the CDR3 is TGTGCCAGCAGCCTTGGACTAGCGGTAACCTACGAGCAGTACTTC.

This clone showed up just once. One end of the junction varies from germline; a read error may be responsible. The V gene is TRBV7-9, the J gene TRBJ2-7; 9 bases match TRBD1. Germline V gene sequence: CDR1 SEHNR, CDR2 FQNEAQ (reference sequence). The CDR3 length is 15 residues. CDR3 residues: CSSSPQTGGPYEQYF. The CDR3 DNA reads as TGTTCCAGCAGCCCCCAAACAGGGGGCCCCTACGAGCAGTACTTC. The entire variable domain, with the rest obtained from reference TRBV7-9 and TRBJ2-7, is as follows: DTGVSQNPRHKITKRGQNVTFRCDPISEHNRLYWYRQTLGQGPEFLTYFQNEAQLEKSRLLSDRFSAERPKGSFSTLEIQRTEQGDSAMYLCSSSPQTGGPYEQYFGPGTRLTVT.

The J gene is TRBJ1-6, the V gene TRBV7-6, with a weak D call TRBD1 (6 bases). Germline assignment: CDR1 SGHVS and CDR2 FNYEAQ. The CDR3 is 16 residues long. Trimming took off 2 bases at V and 7 bases at J, with 15 bases between the two ends. This CDR3 is CASSLLGGRANSPLHF. The CDR3 nucleotides read TGTGCCAGCAGCTTACTTGGGGGCAGGGCCAATTCACCCCTCCACTTT.

The sample holds a few counts of this clone. The J gene is TRBJ1-5, the V gene TRBV5-4; perhaps TRBD1 as D (6 bases). Trimming removed 0 bases from V and 7 bases from J, with 8 bases in between. The CDR3 is 13 amino acids. The V gene's germline CDR1 is SGHNT and CDR2 YYREEE (reference sequence). CDR3 nucleotides: TGTGCCAGCAGCTTGGACAGGGTGCAGCCCCAGCATTTT. It is translated as CASSLDRVQPQHF. Full variable domain (rest looked up from reference TRBV5-4 and TRBJ1-5): ETGVTQSPTHLIKTRGQQVTLRCSSQSGHNTVSWYQQALGQGPQFIFQYYREEENGRGNFPPRFSGLQFPNYSSELNVNALELDDSALYLCASSLDRVQPQHFGDGTRLSIL.

The chain links TRBV6-1 to TRBJ1-1, with D possibly being TRBD1 (5 bases). V dropped 8 bases and J dropped 0 bases, with 13 bases sitting between them. CDR3 length: 14 residues. Germline V CDR1 and CDR2: MNHNS, SASEGT. The DNA of the CDR3 is TGTGCCAGCGGCCCCAGGGTAATGAACACTGAAGCTTTCTTT. Its protein is CASGPRVMNTEAFF.